These T cell receptor beta chains were read from a single sample in a study of cytomegalovirus exposure and HLA in healthy donors. TCRdb's copy holds only in-frame clones and misses some; the assay was immunoSEQ multiplex PCR. This repertoire shows roughly 100,000 clones, under 85% found once; its top ten account for over 3%. Sequenced sample: PBMCs. The receptors stem from a middle-aged woman in good health and CMV-seronegative. CDR3s include the opening cysteine and the closing phenylalanine or tryptophan. D genes are given only for firm matches. Where a row states a size, it is once, few, many or the class of an expanded clone; other rows omit it.

clone size	J gene	V gene	D gene	CDR3 DNA	CDR3 protein
once	TRBJ2-1	TRBV6-1	TRBD1	TGTGCCAGCAGTCAGGACAGGGGGGGCAATGAGCAGTTCTTC	CASSQDRGGNEQFF
.	TRBJ1-1	TRBV7-9	TRBD1	TGTGCCAGCAGCTCGGACAGGATGAACACTGAAGCTTTCTTT	CASSSDRMNTEAFF
.	TRBJ1-6	TRBV19	TRBD1	TGTGCCAGTACCACCCGGGACAGGAATTCACCCCTCCACTTT	CASTTRDRNSPLHF
.	TRBJ1-5	TRBV30	.	TGTGCCTGGAGTGTTAAGACAGGTTCCGGGCCCCAGCATTTT	CAWSVKTGSGPQHF
.	TRBJ1-2	TRBV6-4	.	TGTGCCAGCAGTGATTTAGCACTGGTGGGGGCGGCCCATCGGCATGGCTACACCTTC	CASSDLALVGAAHRHGYTF
.	TRBJ2-2	TRBV5-1	.	TGCGCCAGCAGCTTGGTCCGGGGAGCCGACACCGGGGAGCTGTTTTTT	CASSLVRGADTGELFF
once	TRBJ1-5	TRBV19	.	TGTGCCAGCTCATTGTTAGGCGGGCAGCCCCAGCATTTT	CASSLLGGQPQHF
.	TRBJ2-2	TRBV19	.	TGTGCCAGTAGCTTCCAGGGGCCCACCGGGGAGCTGTTTTTT	CASSFQGPTGELFF
.	TRBJ1-5	TRBV19	TRBD1	TGTGCCAGTAGTATAGAGGGACAGGGCCATCAGCCCCAGCATTTT	CASSIEGQGHQPQHF
.	TRBJ2-1	TRBV5-6	TRBD2	TGTGCCAGCAGCTTGGGACTAGCGGGGACCTTGGGTGAGCAGTTCTTC	CASSLGLAGTLGEQFF
.	TRBJ2-1	TRBV29-1	.	TGCAGCGCCGCGAGCTCCTACAATGAGCAGTTCTTC	CSAASSYNEQFF
.	TRBJ2-3	TRBV29-1	TRBD1	TGCAGCGTTGGGGACAGGGCTACTGACACAGATACGCAGTATTTT	CSVGDRATDTDTQYF
.	TRBJ2-1	TRBV2	.	TGTGCCAGCAGTATGGGGGAGGCTTCCTACAATGAGCAGTTCTTC	CASSMGEASYNEQFF
few	TRBJ1-1	TRBV28	TRBD1	TGTGCCAGCCGCCAGGACAGGGTTACTGAAGCTTTCTTT	CASRQDRVTEAFF
few	TRBJ1-1	TRBV5-1	TRBD1	TGCGCCAGCAGCTTAGGACAGGGCAGGAACACTGAAGCTTTCTTT	CASSLGQGRNTEAFF
once	TRBJ2-1	TRBV9	.	TGTGCCAGCAGCGTAGTCCTCCCGGGTGAGCAGTTCTTC	CASSVVLPGEQFF
.	TRBJ1-5	TRBV19	.	TGTGCCACCTCATTCGCGGCCGGAGGGCAGCCCCAGCATTTT	CATSFAAGGQPQHF
.	TRBJ2-1	TRBV27	.	TGTGCCAGCAGTTCCCCGGGACTGGGGGGAAATGAGCAGTTCTTC	CASSSPGLGGNEQFF
.	TRBJ1-2	TRBV4-2	TRBD1	TGTGCCAGCAGCCAAGAAGGGACAGGGGGAGCTGGCTACACCTTC	CASSQEGTGGAGYTF
.	TRBJ2-5	TRBV11-3	TRBD1	TGTGCCAGCAGCCCGGGACAGGGGGCTGAGACCCAGTACTTC	CASSPGQGAETQYF
.	TRBJ2-7	TRBV28	TRBD1	TGTGCCAGCAGTCTGGGACAGACAACCTACGAGCAGTACTTC	CASSLGQTTYEQYF
.	TRBJ1-3	TRBV7-8	.	TGTGCCAGCAGCTTAATGGTATTAGGAGAAATGGGAGACACCATATATTTT	CASSLMVLGEMGDTIYF
.	TRBJ2-7	TRBV6-5	.	TGTGCCAGCAGCCGGACAGGGAGGGAGGGCGAGCAGTACTTC	CASSRTGREGEQYF
.	TRBJ2-5	TRBV27	TRBD2	TGTGCCAGCAGTTTAACCGCGGGAGGTTTAAAGGGGGGGACCCAGTACTTC	CASSLTAGGLKGGTQYF
.	TRBJ2-5	TRBV19	TRBD2	TGTGCCAGTATGGGGAGGGGAAAGACCCAGTACTTC	CASMGRGKTQYF
.	TRBJ2-7	TRBV6-6	TRBD1	TGTGCCAGCAGCGGGGGGACAGGGGGAACCTACGAGCAGTACTTC	CASSGGTGGTYEQYF
.	TRBJ2-1	TRBV5-1	TRBD2	TGCGCCAGCAGCTTGGAGGCTAGCGGGAGTTCCTACAATGAGCAGTTCTTC	CASSLEASGSSYNEQFF
.	TRBJ2-1	TRBV2	.	TGTGCCAGCAGTGAGGGCAGGGGTGGTAATGAGCAGTTCTTC	CASSEGRGGNEQFF
once	TRBJ2-5	TRBV6-6	.	TGTGCCAGCAGTTACTTACGGCAGGGAGAGACCCAGTACTTC	CASSYLRQGETQYF
once	TRBJ1-1	TRBV5-6	TRBD1	TGTGCCAGCAGCCTCAGACAGGGGGTTATGAACACTGAAGCTTTCTTT	CASSLRQGVMNTEAFF
.	TRBJ1-1	TRBV6-1	.	TGTGCCAGCAGTGAATACCGGGAGAGAAAAACTGAAGCTTTCTTT	CASSEYRERKTEAFF
once	TRBJ2-3	TRBV5-1	TRBD1	TGCGCCAGCAGCTTGAGAGGACAGGGAGTAGATACGCAGTATTTT	CASSLRGQGVDTQYF
few	TRBJ2-1	TRBV4-1	.	TGCGCCAGCAGGAGCGGAGGAAGCTCCTACAATGAGCAGTTCTTC	CASRSGGSSYNEQFF
.	TRBJ2-2	TRBV9	TRBD2	TGTGCCAGCAGCGTAGAGGTAGCGGGAGTCACCGGGGAGCTGTTTTTT	CASSVEVAGVTGELFF
.	TRBJ2-7	TRBV11-2	TRBD2	TGTGCCAGCAGCGGGACTAGCGGGAGAGGCGAGCAGTACTTC	CASSGTSGRGEQYF
.	TRBJ2-2	TRBV6-1	.	TGTGCCAGCACAGGGGTTACAAACACCGGGGAGCTGTTTTTT	CASTGVTNTGELFF
.	TRBJ2-3	TRBV5-6	.	TGTGCCAGCAGCCTTTCTAGCACAGATACGCAGTATTTT	CASSLSSTDTQYF
.	TRBJ1-1	TRBV4-1	TRBD1	TGCGCCAGCAGCCGGTACGGAGACAGGGGGCTGTCAGGGGCTGAAGCTTTCTTT	CASSRYGDRGLSGAEAFF
few	TRBJ1-1	TRBV27	.	TGTGCCAGCAGTTTATTGGGCAGGGAAGGAACTGAAGCTTTCTTT	CASSLLGREGTEAFF
.	TRBJ1-1	TRBV19	.	TGTGCCAGTACTTCCTCTTTGACAGTATCCACTGAAGCTTTCTTT	CASTSSLTVSTEAFF
.	TRBJ1-5	TRBV19	.	TGTGCCAGCCGGGCCGCAGGGGCCCAGCATTTT	CASRAAGAQHF
.	TRBJ2-1	TRBV6-5	TRBD1	TGTGCCAGCAGTTACCTCTTCAGGGGGTTTGACAATGAGCAGTTCTTC	CASSYLFRGFDNEQFF
once	TRBJ2-3	TRBV11-2	.	TGTGCCAGCAGCTCGGGAGACCACCGGGGGGATACGCAGTATTTT	CASSSGDHRGDTQYF
.	TRBJ1-5	TRBV2	TRBD1	TGTGCCAGCAGGCAGGGGGTGGTGGGCCAGCCCCAGCATTTT	CASRQGVVGQPQHF
.	TRBJ1-1	TRBV27	.	TGTGCCAGCAGTTCAGGACAGAATGAAGCTTTCTTT	CASSSGQNEAFF
once	TRBJ2-7	TRBV5-1	.	TGCGCCAGCAGCTTGGACGGGTCCTACGAGCAGTACTTC	CASSLDGSYEQYF
.	TRBJ2-7	TRBV5-6	TRBD1	TGTGCCAGCAGCTTGTCTGGGGCTCTCCCGGGGACAGGGAAGCAGTACTTC	CASSLSGALPGTGKQYF
.	TRBJ2-1	TRBV25-1	TRBD2	TGTGCCAGCAGTGGACCACCCTTGGTAGCGGGAGGCTACAATGAGCAGTTCTTC	CASSGPPLVAGGYNEQFF
.	TRBJ1-5	TRBV27	.	TGTGCCAGCAGTCTAACTTATAGCAATCAGCCCCAGCATTTT	CASSLTYSNQPQHF
.	TRBJ2-3	TRBV10-1	TRBD2	TGCGCCAGCAGTGAGTCGGGAGCGGGGTCTAGGGATACGCAGTATTTT	CASSESGAGSRDTQYF
.	TRBJ2-7	TRBV4-2	.	TGTGCCAGCAGCCAAGATGGAGTTAGCGCCTCCTACGAGCAGTACTTC	CASSQDGVSASYEQYF